These T cell receptor beta chains were read from a single sample in a study of T cell changes during pregnancy in multiple sclerosis. TCRdb's copy holds only in-frame clones and misses some; the assay was immunoSEQ multiplex PCR. The sample records 9,500 to 15,000 clones, about 88% being singletons. This material consisted of CD8+ T cells from peripheral blood mononuclear cells, taken in the second trimester of pregnancy. Every receptor here comes from a female donor in good health, enrolled as a control in a pregnancy study. Each CDR3 is given with its conserved first and last residue. D genes are given only for firm matches. Some rows have no size entry. The others give once, few or many, or a class for an expanded clone.

size	V	J	D	DNA	CDR3
NA	TRBV9	TRBJ1-2	NA	TGTGCCAGCAGCGCACCCGGGACAAACTATGGCTACACCTTC	CASSAPGTNYGYTF
NA	TRBV10-1	TRBJ1-1	NA	TGCGCCAGCAGTGAGTCCCTCTCCCCTAACACTGAAGCTTTCTTT	CASSESLSPNTEAFF
NA	TRBV27	TRBJ2-5	TRBD1	TGTGCCAGCAGTTCCGCAGGGGGCGGCGAGACCCAGTACTTC	CASSSAGGGETQYF
once	TRBV6-8	TRBJ2-5	TRBD2	TGTGCCAGCAGTTACTCTGGGCTAGCGGGGGTATCGACTGGGGGAGAGACCCAGTACTTC	CASSYSGLAGVSTGGETQYF
NA	TRBV12-5	TRBJ1-5	TRBD1	TGTGCTAGTGGTTTGCTTCGGACAGGGGGCAATCAGCCCCAGCATTTT	CASGLLRTGGNQPQHF
NA	TRBV4-3	TRBJ1-3	TRBD1	TGCGCCAGCAGCCAAGGGACAGGGGGCAAATCTGGAAACACCATATATTTT	CASSQGTGGKSGNTIYF
NA	TRBV19	TRBJ2-1	NA	TGTGCCAGTAGTATGACACCTAACTCCTACAATGAGCAGTTCTTC	CASSMTPNSYNEQFF
NA	TRBV5-4	TRBJ1-1	TRBD1	TGTGCCAGCAGCTTGGGGGACAGAGTTGAAGCTTTCTTT	CASSLGDRVEAFF
NA	TRBV7-9	TRBJ1-4	TRBD1	TGTGCCAGCAGCTTAGTGGGGACAGCGGCCGAAAAACTGTTTTTT	CASSLVGTAAEKLFF
NA	TRBV27	TRBJ2-1	NA	TGTGCCTCCTCGAGGGGGTTCAATGAGCAGTTCTTC	CASSRGFNEQFF
NA	TRBV4-3	TRBJ2-7	TRBD2	TGCGCCAGCAGCCCTAGCGGGGGTTCGGCCTCCTACGAGCAGTACTTC	CASSPSGGSASYEQYF
once	TRBV7-9	TRBJ1-2	TRBD1	TGTGCCAGCAGCCCCTCGGACAGGGAGGGCGGCTACACCTTC	CASSPSDREGGYTF
once	TRBV4-1	TRBJ1-4	NA	TGCGCCAGCAGCCAGGGTACAGCAACTAATGAAAAACTGTTTTTT	CASSQGTATNEKLFF
NA	TRBV6-1	TRBJ2-7	NA	TGTGCCAGCAGTGAAGCGCGGGAAGGCGAGCAGTACTTC	CASSEAREGEQYF
NA	TRBV5-1	TRBJ1-1	NA	TGCGCCAGCAGCTTGGCAGGGCCAGGGGTGGGGAACACTGAAGCTTTCTTT	CASSLAGPGVGNTEAFF
NA	TRBV4-3	TRBJ2-7	NA	TGCGCCAGCAGCCCCTTTCAGGGGAACGAGCAGTACTTC	CASSPFQGNEQYF
NA	TRBV30	TRBJ1-5	NA	TGTGCCTGGAGTGTAAACCGGGTTCAGCCCCAGCATTTT	CAWSVNRVQPQHF
NA	TRBV16	TRBJ2-3	TRBD2	TGTGCCAGCAGCCGACGACTAGCGGCCACAGATACGCAGTATTTT	CASSRRLAATDTQYF
NA	TRBV10-3	TRBJ2-7	TRBD1	TGTGCCATCAGGGGACAGGGGTCCTACGAGCAGTACTTC	CAIRGQGSYEQYF
NA	TRBV7-9	TRBJ2-7	NA	TGTGCCAGCAGCTTAGTCGACGGAGCCTACGAGCAGTACTTC	CASSLVDGAYEQYF
NA	TRBV6-6	TRBJ1-1	TRBD1	TGTGCCAGCGGGACAGGTCCCACTGAAGCTTTCTTT	CASGTGPTEAFF
NA	TRBV9	TRBJ2-7	NA	TGTGCCAGCAGCTTAGGACTGGGGAGCTCCTACGAGCAGTACTTC	CASSLGLGSSYEQYF
NA	TRBV4-3	TRBJ1-1	NA	TGCGCCAGCAGCCAAGATTGGGCAGGGGACGAAGCTTTCTTT	CASSQDWAGDEAFF
NA	TRBV19	TRBJ1-1	NA	TGTGCCAGTAGTATCTATAGTTGGGGAGGGGTGAACACTGAAGCTTTCTTT	CASSIYSWGGVNTEAFF
NA	TRBV4-2	TRBJ1-1	NA	TGTGCCAGCAGCCGAGGGGGGAACACTGAAGCTTTCTTT	CASSRGGNTEAFF
NA	TRBV27	TRBJ2-7	TRBD2	TGTGCCAGCAGTCAGAGACTAGCGGGCACCTACGAGCAGTACTTC	CASSQRLAGTYEQYF
NA	TRBV19	TRBJ2-1	NA	NA	CASTSGGLAGEQFF
NA	TRBV6-4	TRBJ2-3	TRBD1	TGTGCCAGCAGTGACCGGACAGGGGCGGCAGATACGCAGTATTTT	CASSDRTGAADTQYF
NA	TRBV27	TRBJ1-1	NA	TGTGCCAGCAGTTTACGGACAGCGAACACTGAAGCTTTCTTT	CASSLRTANTEAFF
NA	TRBV19	TRBJ1-1	NA	TGTGCCAGTAGTTCAAGGACAGAGCCCCTTGAAGCTTTCTTT	CASSSRTEPLEAFF
NA	TRBV4-2	TRBJ2-3	TRBD2	TGTGCCAGCAGCCCCACTGCGGCTAGCGGGGGGGAAAACACAGATACGCAGTATTTT	CASSPTAASGGENTDTQYF
NA	TRBV6-4	TRBJ2-1	TRBD2	TGTGCCAGCAGTGACGGGCTAGCGGGGGCTCGAGAGCAGTTCTTC	CASSDGLAGAREQFF
once	TRBV7-9	TRBJ2-7	TRBD1	TGTGCCAGCAGCCCCCGACAGGGGCTTGGCGAGCAGTACTTC	CASSPRQGLGEQYF
NA	TRBV7-8	TRBJ1-1	NA	TGTGCCAGCAGCTTAGCGGAGAGGAACACTGAAGCTTTCTTT	CASSLAERNTEAFF
NA	TRBV27	TRBJ1-1	NA	TGTGCCAGCAGTCCCCGCGGAGGACCAATGAACACTGAAGCTTTCTTT	CASSPRGGPMNTEAFF
once	TRBV19	TRBJ1-2	TRBD1	TGTGCCAGTAGTATAGCTTTGGGACAGGGGAGGAACTATGGCTACACCTTC	CASSIALGQGRNYGYTF
NA	TRBV7-6	TRBJ2-1	TRBD2	TGTGCCAGCAGCTTAGTAACTAGCGGATACAATGAGCAGTTCTTC	CASSLVTSGYNEQFF
NA	TRBV30	TRBJ2-7	TRBD2	TGTGCCTGGAGTGTACTAGCGGTTGGGTACGAGCAGTACTTC	CAWSVLAVGYEQYF
NA	TRBV6-5	TRBJ1-3	TRBD1	TGTGCCAGCAGGGGGACAGCCGGAAACACCATATATTTT	CASRGTAGNTIYF
NA	TRBV7-2	TRBJ1-1	NA	TGTGCCAGCAGCTTAGACCGAGGAGGGACTGAAGCTTTCTTT	CASSLDRGGTEAFF
medium-sized	TRBV11-3	TRBJ2-7	NA	TGTGCCAGCAGCTTTGGGCAGGGCGACATCTACGAGCAGTACTTC	CASSFGQGDIYEQYF
NA	TRBV7-8	TRBJ2-7	TRBD2	TGTGCCAGCAGCTTAGTAGCGGGGGGGCTCGAGCAGTACTTC	CASSLVAGGLEQYF
NA	TRBV7-9	TRBJ1-1	NA	TGTGCCAGCAAAGCAGGGAACACTGAAGCTTTCTTT	CASKAGNTEAFF
once	TRBV11-2	TRBJ1-1	NA	TGTGCCAGCAGCTTACACAGGGCCGCTGAAGCTTTCTTT	CASSLHRAAEAFF
NA	TRBV29-1	TRBJ2-1	TRBD2	TGCAGCGTTGAAGCGAGCGGGAACAATGAGCAGTTCTTC	CSVEASGNNEQFF
few	TRBV19	TRBJ2-7	NA	TGTGCCAGTAGTTTTTGGACGGAGGATCCCGAGCAGTACTTC	CASSFWTEDPEQYF
NA	TRBV27	TRBJ2-6	TRBD2	TGTGCCAGCAGTTCCGGGACTAGCGGGGGAGGAAGCTCTGGGGCCAACGTCCTGACTTTC	CASSSGTSGGGSSGANVLTF
NA	TRBV9	TRBJ2-7	NA	TGTGCCAGCAGCGTAGCCGGGGTGGCCTCCTACGAGCAGTACTTC	CASSVAGVASYEQYF
NA	TRBV5-4	TRBJ2-7	TRBD1	TGTGCCAGCAGCTTCGGGACAGGGGGAGCCTACGAGCAGTACTTC	CASSFGTGGAYEQYF
NA	TRBV6-5	TRBJ2-7	TRBD1	TGTGCCAGCAGTTACGGGACAGGGTCAACGGACGAGCAGTACTTC	CASSYGTGSTDEQYF
few	TRBV5-4	TRBJ1-2	NA	TGTGCCAGCAGCGACGGGGGAGATCACTATGGCTACACCTTC	CASSDGGDHYGYTF
few	TRBV9	TRBJ2-3	NA	TGTGCCAGCAGCGTAGGGGCGGGGAACACAGATACGCAGTATTTT	CASSVGAGNTDTQYF
NA	TRBV4-3	TRBJ2-3	NA	TGCGCCAGCAGCCAAGATTGGAGCGAACTAGTGCCCACAGATACGCAGTATTTT	CASSQDWSELVPTDTQYF